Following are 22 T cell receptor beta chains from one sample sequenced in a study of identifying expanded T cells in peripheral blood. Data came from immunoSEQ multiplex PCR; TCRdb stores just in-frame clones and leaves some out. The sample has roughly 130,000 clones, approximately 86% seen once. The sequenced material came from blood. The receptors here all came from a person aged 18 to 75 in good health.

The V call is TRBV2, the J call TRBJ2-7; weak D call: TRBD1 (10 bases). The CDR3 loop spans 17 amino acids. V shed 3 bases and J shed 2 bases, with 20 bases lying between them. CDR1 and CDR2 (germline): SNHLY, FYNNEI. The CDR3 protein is CASSETGGAGGTYEQYF. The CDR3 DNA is TGTGCCAGCAGTGAGACAGGGGGCGCGGGAGGGACCTACGAGCAGTACTTC.

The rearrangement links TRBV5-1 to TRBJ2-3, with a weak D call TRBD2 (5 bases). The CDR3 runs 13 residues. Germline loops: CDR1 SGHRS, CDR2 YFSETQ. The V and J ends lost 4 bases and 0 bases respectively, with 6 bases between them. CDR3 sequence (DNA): TGCGCCAGCAGCCGGACTAGCACAGATACGCAGTATTTT. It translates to CASSRTSTDTQYF.

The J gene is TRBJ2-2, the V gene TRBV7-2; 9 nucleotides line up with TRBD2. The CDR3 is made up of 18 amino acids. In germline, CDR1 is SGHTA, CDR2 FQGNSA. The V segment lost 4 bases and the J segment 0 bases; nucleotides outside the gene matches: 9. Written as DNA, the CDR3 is TGTGCCAGCAGCTGGATCCCAGCGGGGGGCGCGAACACCGGGGAGCTGTTTTTT. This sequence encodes CASSWIPAGGANTGELFF.

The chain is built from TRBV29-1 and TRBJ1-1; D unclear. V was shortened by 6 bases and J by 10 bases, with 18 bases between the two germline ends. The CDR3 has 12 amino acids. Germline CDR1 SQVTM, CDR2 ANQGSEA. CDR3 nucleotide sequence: TGCAGCGTCTCACTCTTATTGAACGGAGCTTTCTTT. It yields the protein CSVSLLLNGAFF.

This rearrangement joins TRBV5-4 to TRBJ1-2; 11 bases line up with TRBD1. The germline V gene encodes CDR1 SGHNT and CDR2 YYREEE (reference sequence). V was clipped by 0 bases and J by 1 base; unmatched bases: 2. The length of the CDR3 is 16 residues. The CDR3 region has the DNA TGTGCCAGCAGCTTGGGGGGGACAGGGGGTAACTATGGCTACACCTTC. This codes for CASSLGGTGGNYGYTF.

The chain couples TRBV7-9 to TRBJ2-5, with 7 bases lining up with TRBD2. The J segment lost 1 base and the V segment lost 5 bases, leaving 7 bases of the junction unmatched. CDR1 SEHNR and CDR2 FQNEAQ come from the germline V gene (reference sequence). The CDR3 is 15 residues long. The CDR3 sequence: CASSPKRGLQETQYF. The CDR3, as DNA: TGTGCCAGCAGCCCTAAGCGGGGACTCCAAGAGACCCAGTACTTC.

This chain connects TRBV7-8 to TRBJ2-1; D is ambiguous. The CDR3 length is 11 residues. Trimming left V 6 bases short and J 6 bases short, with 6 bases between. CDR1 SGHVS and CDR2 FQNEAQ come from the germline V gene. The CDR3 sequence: CASSAINEQFF. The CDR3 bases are TGTGCCAGCAGTGCGATCAATGAGCAGTTCTTC.

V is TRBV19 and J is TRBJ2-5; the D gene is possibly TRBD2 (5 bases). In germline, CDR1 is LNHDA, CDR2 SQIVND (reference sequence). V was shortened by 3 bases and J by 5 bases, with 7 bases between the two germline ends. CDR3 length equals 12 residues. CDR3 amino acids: CASSILAETQYF. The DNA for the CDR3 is TGTGCCAGTAGTATTCTAGCCGAGACCCAGTACTTC.

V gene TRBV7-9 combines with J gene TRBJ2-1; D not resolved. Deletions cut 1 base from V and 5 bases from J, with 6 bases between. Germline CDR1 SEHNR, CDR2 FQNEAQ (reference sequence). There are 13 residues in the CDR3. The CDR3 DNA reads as TGTGCCAGCAGCTTAGGTTCGAACAATGAGCAGTTCTTC. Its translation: CASSLGSNNEQFF.

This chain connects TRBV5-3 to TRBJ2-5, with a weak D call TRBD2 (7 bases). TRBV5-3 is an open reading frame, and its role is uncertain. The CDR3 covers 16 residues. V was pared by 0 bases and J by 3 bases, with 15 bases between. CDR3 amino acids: CARSLVSSGQKETQYF. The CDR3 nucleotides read TGTGCCAGAAGCTTGGTGTCTAGCGGACAGAAAGAGACCCAGTACTTC.

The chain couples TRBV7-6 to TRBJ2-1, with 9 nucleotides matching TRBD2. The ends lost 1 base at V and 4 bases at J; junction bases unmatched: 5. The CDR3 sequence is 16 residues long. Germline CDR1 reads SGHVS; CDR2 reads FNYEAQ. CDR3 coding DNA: TGTGCCAGCAGCTTAGGGACCACTAGCGGGTACAATGAGCAGTTCTTC. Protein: CASSLGTTSGYNEQFF.

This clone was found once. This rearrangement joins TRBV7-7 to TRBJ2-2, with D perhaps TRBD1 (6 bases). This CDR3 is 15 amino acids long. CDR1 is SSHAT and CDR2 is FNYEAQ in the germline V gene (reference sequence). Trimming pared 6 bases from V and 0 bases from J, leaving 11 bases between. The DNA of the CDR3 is TGTGCCAGCAGTCGGGACACCGCGAACACCGGGGAGCTGTTTTTT. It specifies CASSRDTANTGELFF. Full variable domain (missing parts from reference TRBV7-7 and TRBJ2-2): GAGVSQSPRYKVTKRGQDVTLRCDPISSHATLYWYQQALGQGPEFLTYFNYEAQPDKSGLPSDRFSAERPEGSISTLTIQRTEQRDSAMYRCASSRDTANTGELFFGEGSRLTVL.

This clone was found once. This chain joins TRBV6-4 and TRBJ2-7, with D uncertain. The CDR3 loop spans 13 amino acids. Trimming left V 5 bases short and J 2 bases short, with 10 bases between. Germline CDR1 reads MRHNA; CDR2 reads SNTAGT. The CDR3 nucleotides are TGTGCCAGCAGTCCTGACCGGCCCTACGAGCAGTACTTC. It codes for CASSPDRPYEQYF.

The CDR3 DNA sequence: TGTGCCAGCAGTTTAGGACGGGGCACTGAAGCTTTCTTT. Protein: CASSLGRGTEAFF. V is TRBV27 and J is TRBJ1-1; D ambiguous. V was cut by 2 bases and J by 4 bases, with 8 bases left in between. This CDR3 contains 13 residues. In germline, CDR1 is MNHEY, CDR2 SMNVEV (reference sequence).

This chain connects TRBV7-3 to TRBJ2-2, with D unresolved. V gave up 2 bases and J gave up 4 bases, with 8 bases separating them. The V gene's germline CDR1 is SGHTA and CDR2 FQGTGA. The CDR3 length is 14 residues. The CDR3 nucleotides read TGTGCCAGCAGCTTATCAGGAAGCACCGGGGAGCTGTTTTTT. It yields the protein CASSLSGSTGELFF.

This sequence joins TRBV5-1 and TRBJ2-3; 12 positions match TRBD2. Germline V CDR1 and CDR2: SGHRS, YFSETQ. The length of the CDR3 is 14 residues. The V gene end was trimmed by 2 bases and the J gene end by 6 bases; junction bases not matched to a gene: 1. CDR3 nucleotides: TGCGCCAGCAGCTTCCTAGCGGGAGGGGATACGCAGTATTTT. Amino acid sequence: CASSFLAGGDTQYF.

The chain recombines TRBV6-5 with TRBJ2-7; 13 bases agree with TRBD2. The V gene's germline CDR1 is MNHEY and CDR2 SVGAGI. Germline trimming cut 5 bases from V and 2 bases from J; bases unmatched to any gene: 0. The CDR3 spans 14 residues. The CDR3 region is CASSTSGGAYEQYF. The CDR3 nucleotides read TGTGCCAGCAGTACTAGCGGGGGGGCCTACGAGCAGTACTTC.

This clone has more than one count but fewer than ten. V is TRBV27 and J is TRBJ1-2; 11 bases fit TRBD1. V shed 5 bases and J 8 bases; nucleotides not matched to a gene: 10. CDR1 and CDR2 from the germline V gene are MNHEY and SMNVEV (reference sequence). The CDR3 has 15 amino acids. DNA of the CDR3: TGTGCCAGCAGTAAGCAGGGACAGGGGGTGGAGGGCTACACCTTC. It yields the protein CASSKQGQGVEGYTF.

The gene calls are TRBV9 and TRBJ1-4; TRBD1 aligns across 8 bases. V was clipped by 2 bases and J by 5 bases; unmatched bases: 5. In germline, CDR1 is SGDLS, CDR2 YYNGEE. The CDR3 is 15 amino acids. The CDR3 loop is CASSVIGTGNEKLFF. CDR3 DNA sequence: TGTGCCAGCAGCGTGATCGGGACAGGAAATGAAAAACTGTTTTTT.

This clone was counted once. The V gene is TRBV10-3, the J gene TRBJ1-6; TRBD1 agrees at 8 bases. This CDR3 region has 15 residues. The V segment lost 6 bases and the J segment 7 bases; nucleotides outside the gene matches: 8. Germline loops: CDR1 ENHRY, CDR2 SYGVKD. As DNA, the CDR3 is TGTGCCATCAGCGGAAGGACAGGGAGAAATTCACCCCTCCACTTT. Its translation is CAISGRTGRNSPLHF.

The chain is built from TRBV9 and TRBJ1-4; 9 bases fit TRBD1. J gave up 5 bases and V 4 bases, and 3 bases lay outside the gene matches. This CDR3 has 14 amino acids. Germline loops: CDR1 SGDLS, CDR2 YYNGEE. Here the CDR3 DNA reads TGTGCCAGCAGCCTGGGACAGGGAAATGAAAAACTGTTTTTT. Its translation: CASSLGQGNEKLFF.

This CDR3 is CASIRRRGYNEAFF. The CDR3 bases are TGTGCCAGCATCCGAAGGAGGGGGTATAATGAAGCTTTCTTT. V is TRBV14 and J is TRBJ1-1; D perhaps matches TRBD1 (6 bases). V dropped 7 bases and J dropped 7 bases, with 19 bases sitting between them. This CDR3 has 14 amino acids. The germline V gene encodes CDR1 SGHDN and CDR2 FVKESK.